This T cell receptor beta chain was captured in a study of T cell repertoires in cytomegalovirus infection. The overall study: It can be stated that public TCR beta signatures indicated CMV infection as well as a matching HLA type.

Between the trimmed V and J ends, which lost 4 bases and 4 bases, there was a span of 13 bases. The germline CDR1 and CDR2 sequences are MNHEY and SVGAGI. The CDR3 runs 14 residues. As to this clonotype: The target antigen is unknown.

General observations from the study: Cumulated frequencies of public TCR beta families served to identify carriers of CMV plus the relevant HLA. HLA-C-restricted CMV clonotypes gave the most frequent clonotype in two of eight donors.

Using its own MiXCR run on the reads, TCRdb lists one record per CDR3 protein. The sample has a few hundred thousand distinct CDR3 sequences; 15% to 20% are singletons. The chain joins TRBV6-5 to TRBJ1-1; D unresolved. Sequencing was carried out using CD8+ T cells from PBMCs. The sequence derives from a human donor in good health (CMV status not recorded). Some clones in this sample may be carry-over from other donors' samples. The CDR3 DNA sequence: TGTGCCAGCAGTTGGACCGGTGTCGTCACTGAAGCTTTCTTT. Its translation: CASSWTGVVTEAFF.